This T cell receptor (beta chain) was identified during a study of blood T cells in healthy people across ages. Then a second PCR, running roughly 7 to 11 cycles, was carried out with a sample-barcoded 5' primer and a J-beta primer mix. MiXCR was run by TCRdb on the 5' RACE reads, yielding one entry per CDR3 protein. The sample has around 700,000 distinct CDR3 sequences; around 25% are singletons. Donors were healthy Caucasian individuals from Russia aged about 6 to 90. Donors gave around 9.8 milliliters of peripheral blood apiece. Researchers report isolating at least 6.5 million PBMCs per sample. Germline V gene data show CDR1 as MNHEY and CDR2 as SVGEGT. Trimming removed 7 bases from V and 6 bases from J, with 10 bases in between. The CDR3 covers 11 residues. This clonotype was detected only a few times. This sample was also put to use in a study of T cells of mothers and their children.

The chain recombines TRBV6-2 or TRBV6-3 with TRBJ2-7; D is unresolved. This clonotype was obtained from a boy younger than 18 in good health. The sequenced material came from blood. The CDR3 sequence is CASTASGEQYF. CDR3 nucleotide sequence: TGTGCCAGCACCGCTTCGGGCGAGCAGTACTTC.